This TCR beta chain was documented in a study of cytomegalovirus exposure and HLA in healthy donors. CDR1 is SGDLS and CDR2 is YYNGEE in the germline V gene. The V end lost 0 bases, the J end lost 4 bases, and 23 bases lay between the germline ends. The CDR3 totals 19 residues. PCR used 60 Vbeta primers and 13 Jbeta primers. Assay used: immunoSEQ multiplex PCR; TCRdb lists only in-frame clones, some missing. The table lists roughly 200,000 clones, roughly 85% of them singletons. The source material was PBMCs. This clonotype originated in a woman between 25 and 40 years old in good health and CMV-seropositive. The J gene is TRBJ2-1, the V gene TRBV9; D may be TRBD2 (6 bases). The chain's CDR3 is CASSVEGWGTPGLYNEQFF. DNA for the CDR3: TGTGCCAGCAGCGTAGAAGGGTGGGGCACCCCGGGACTGTACAATGAGCAGTTCTTC.